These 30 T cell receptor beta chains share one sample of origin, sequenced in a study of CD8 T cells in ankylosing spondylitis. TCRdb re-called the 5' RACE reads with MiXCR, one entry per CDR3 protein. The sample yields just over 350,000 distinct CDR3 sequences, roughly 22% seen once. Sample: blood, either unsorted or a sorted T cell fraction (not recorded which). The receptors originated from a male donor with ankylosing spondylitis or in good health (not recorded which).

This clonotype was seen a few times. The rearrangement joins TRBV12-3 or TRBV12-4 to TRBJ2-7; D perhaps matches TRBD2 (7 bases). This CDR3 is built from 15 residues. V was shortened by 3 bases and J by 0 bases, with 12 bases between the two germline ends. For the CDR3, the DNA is TGTGCCAGCAGTTTGACGGGGGGCCACTCCTACGAGCAGTACTTC. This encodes CASSLTGGHSYEQYF.

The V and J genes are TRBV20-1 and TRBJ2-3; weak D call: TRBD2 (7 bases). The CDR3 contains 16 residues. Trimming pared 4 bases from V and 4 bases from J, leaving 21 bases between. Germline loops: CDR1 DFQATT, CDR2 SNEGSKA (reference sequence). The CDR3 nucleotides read TGCAGTGCTACCAATCGAGGGGGGGCGGTGGCAGATACGCAGTATTTT. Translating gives CSATNRGGAVADTQYF.

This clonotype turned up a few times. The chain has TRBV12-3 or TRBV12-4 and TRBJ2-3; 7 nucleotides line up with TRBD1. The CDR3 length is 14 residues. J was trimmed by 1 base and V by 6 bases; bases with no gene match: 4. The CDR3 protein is CASRGTARTDTQYF. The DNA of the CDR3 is TGTGCCAGCAGAGGGACAGCGCGCACAGATACGCAGTATTTT.

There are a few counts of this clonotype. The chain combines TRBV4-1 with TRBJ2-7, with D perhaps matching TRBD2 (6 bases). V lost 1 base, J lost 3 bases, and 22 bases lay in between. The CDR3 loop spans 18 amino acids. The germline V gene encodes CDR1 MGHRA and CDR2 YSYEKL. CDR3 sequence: CASSQADALAVLSYEQYF. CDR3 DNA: TGCGCCAGCAGCCAAGCAGATGCTTTAGCGGTCTTAAGCTACGAGCAGTACTTC.

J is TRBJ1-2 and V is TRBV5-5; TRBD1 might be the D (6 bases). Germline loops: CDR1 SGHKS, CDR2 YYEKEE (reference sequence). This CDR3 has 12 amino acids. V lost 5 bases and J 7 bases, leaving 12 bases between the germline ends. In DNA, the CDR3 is TGTGCCAGCAGGATTGGGGGCTTTGGCTACACCTTC. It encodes CASRIGGFGYTF.

CDR3 in DNA: TGTGCCAGCAGCCAAGATTCGTCATCTTGGGACGCCCTTTACGTCCTGACTTTC. This encodes CASSQDSSSWDALYVLTF. J is TRBJ2-6 and V is TRBV3-1; the D call may be TRBD1 or TRBD2 (5 bases each). The CDR3 has 18 amino acids. CDR1 and CDR2 from the germline V gene are LGHDT and YNNKEL (reference sequence). V was cut by 0 bases and J by 11 bases, with 23 bases left in between.

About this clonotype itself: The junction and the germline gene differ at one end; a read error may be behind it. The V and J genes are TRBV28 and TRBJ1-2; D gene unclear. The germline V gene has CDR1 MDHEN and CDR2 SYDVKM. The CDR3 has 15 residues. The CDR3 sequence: CASGLGEILNYGYTF. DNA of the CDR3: TGTGCCAGCGGTTTGGGCGAGATCCTTAACTATGGCTACACCTTC.

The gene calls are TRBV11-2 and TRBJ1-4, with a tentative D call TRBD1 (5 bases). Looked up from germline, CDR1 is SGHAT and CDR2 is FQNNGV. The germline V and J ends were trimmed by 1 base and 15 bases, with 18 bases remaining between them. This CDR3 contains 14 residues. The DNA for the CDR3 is TGTGCCAGCAGCTTAGCGCAGGGAAGAAGATCATTGTTTTTT. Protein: CASSLAQGRRSLFF.

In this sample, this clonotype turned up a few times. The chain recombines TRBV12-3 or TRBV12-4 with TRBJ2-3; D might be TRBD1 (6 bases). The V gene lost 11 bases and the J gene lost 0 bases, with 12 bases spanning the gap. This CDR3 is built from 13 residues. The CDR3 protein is CAASGGSTDTQYF. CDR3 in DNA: TGTGCCGCGAGTGGGGGCAGCACAGATACGCAGTATTTT.

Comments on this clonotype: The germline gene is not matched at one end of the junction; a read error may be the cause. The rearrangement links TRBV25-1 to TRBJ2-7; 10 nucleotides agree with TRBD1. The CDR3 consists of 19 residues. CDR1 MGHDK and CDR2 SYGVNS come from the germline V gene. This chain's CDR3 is CARSSIQPSGTGDTYEQYF. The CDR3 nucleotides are TGTGCCCGCAGTTCTATACAACCGAGTGGGACAGGGGATACCTACGAGCAGTACTTC.

The CDR3 here is CASSQDQGLASYEQYF. In DNA form, the CDR3 reads TGTGCCAGCAGCCAAGATCAGGGACTAGCGAGCTACGAGCAGTACTTC. This chain uses TRBV4-2 with TRBJ2-7; 10 positions match TRBD2. The germline gives CDR1 LGHNA, CDR2 YNFKEQ. The CDR3 covers 16 residues. The V segment lost 0 bases and the J segment 3 bases; nucleotides outside the gene matches: 5.

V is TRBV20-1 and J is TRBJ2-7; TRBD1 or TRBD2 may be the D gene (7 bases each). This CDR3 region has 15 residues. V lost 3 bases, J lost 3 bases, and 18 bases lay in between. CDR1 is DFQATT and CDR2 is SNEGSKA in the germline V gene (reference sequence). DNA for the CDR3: TGCAGTGCTAGTCTCGAGAGCGGGGACAGCTACGAGCAGTACTTC. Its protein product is CSASLESGDSYEQYF.

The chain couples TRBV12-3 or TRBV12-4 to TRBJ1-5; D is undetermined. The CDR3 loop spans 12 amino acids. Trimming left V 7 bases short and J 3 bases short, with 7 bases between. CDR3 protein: CASKWNNQPQHF. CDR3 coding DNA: TGTGCCAGCAAGTGGAACAATCAGCCCCAGCATTTT.

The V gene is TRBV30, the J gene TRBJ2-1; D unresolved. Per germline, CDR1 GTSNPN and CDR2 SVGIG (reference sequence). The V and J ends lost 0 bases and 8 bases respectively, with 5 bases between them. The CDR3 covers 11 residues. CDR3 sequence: CAWSVAHEQFF. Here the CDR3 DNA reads TGTGCCTGGAGTGTCGCGCATGAGCAGTTCTTC.

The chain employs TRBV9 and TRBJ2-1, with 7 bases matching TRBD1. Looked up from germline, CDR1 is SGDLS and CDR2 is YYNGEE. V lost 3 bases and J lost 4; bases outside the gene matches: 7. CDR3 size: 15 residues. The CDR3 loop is CASSGPGTAYNEQFF. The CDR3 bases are TGTGCCAGCAGCGGCCCCGGGACAGCTTACAATGAGCAGTTCTTC.

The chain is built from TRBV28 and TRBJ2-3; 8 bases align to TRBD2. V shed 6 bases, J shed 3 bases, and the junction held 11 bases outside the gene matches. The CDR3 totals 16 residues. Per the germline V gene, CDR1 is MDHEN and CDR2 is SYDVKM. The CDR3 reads CASSRLAFLTTDTQYF. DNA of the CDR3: TGTGCCAGCAGCCGACTAGCGTTTCTTACGACAGATACGCAGTATTTT.

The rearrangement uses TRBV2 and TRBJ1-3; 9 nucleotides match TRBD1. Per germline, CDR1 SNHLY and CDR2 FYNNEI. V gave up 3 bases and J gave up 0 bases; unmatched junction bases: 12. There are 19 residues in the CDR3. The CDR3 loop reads CASSDPRGTGRFSGNTIYF. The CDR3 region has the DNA TGTGCCAGCAGTGACCCCCGGGGGACAGGGAGATTCTCTGGAAACACCATATATTTT.

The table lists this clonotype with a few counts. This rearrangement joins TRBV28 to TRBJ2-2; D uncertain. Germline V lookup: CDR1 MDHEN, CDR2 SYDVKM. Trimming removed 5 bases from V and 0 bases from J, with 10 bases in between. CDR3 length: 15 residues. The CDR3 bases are TGTGCCAGCAGTGTCGGGTCCGCGAACACCGGGGAGCTGTTTTTT. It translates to CASSVGSANTGELFF.

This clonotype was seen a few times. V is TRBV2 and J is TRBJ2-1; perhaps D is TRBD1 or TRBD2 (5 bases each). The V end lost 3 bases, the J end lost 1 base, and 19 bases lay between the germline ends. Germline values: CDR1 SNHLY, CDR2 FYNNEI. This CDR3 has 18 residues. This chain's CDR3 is CASSDKTEGWGSYNEQFF. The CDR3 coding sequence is TGTGCCAGCAGTGACAAGACTGAGGGGTGGGGGTCCTACAATGAGCAGTTCTTC.

The chain's CDR3 is CASSVGISGGANYGYTF. The CDR3 DNA reads TGTGCCAGCAGCGTAGGGATCAGCGGGGGTGCTAACTATGGCTACACCTTC. The chain combines TRBV9 with TRBJ1-2; tentatively, D is TRBD1 (5 bases). Trimming left V 0 bases short and J 0 bases short, with 15 bases between. Germline V gene data show CDR1 as SGDLS and CDR2 as YYNGEE. The CDR3 runs to 17 residues.

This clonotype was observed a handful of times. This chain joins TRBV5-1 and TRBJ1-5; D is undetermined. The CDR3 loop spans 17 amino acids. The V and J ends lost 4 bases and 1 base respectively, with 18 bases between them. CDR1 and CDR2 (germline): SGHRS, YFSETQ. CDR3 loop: CASSLSVGRNSNQPQHF. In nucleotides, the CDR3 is TGCGCCAGCAGCCTCAGCGTAGGGCGGAACAGCAATCAGCCCCAGCATTTT.

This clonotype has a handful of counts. CDR3 loop: CASSESGGWSYEQYF. CDR3 sequence (DNA): TGTGCCAGCAGTGAATCCGGGGGTTGGTCCTACGAGCAGTACTTC. The rearrangement links TRBV25-1 to TRBJ2-7, with a possible D match to TRBD2 (6 bases). Germline values: CDR1 MGHDK, CDR2 SYGVNS. V was trimmed by 1 base and J by 1 base, leaving 11 bases between them. This CDR3 region has 15 residues.

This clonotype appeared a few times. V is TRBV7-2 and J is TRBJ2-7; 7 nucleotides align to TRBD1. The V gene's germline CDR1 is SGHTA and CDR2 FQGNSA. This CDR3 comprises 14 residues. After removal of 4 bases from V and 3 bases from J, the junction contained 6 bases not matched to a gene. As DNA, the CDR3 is TGTGCCAGCAGCTACCGGGACAGCTTCTACGAGCAGTACTTC. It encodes CASSYRDSFYEQYF. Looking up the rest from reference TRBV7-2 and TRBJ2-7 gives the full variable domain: GAGVSQSPSNKVTEKGKDVELRCDPISGHTALYWYRQSLGQGLEFLIYFQGNSAPDKSGLPSDRFSAERTGGSVSTLTIQRTQQEDSAVYLCASSYRDSFYEQYFGPGTRLTVT.

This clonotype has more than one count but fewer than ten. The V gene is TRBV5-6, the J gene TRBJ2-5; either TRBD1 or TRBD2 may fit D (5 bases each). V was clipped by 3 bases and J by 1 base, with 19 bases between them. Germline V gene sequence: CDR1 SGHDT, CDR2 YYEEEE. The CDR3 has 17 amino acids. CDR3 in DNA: TGTGCCAGCAGCTATCTCAGAGATCTGGGACCCCAAGAGACCCAGTACTTC. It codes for CASSYLRDLGPQETQYF. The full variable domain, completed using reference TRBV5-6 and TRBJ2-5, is DAGVTQSPTHLIKTRGQQVTLRCSPKSGHDTVSWYQQALGQGPQFIFQYYEEEERQRGNFPDRFSGHQFPNYSSELNVNALLLGDSALYLCASSYLRDLGPQETQYFGPGTRLLVL.

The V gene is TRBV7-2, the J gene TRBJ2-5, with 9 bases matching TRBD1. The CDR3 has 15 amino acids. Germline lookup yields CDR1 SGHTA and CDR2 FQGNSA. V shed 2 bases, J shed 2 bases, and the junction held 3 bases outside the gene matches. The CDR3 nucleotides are TGTGCCAGCAGCTTACCGGGACAGGGACAAGAGACCCAGTACTTC. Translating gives CASSLPGQGQETQYF.

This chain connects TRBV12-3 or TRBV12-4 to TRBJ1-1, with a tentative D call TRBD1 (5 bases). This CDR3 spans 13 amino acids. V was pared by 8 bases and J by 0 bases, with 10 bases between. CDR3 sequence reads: CASLGHMNTEAFF. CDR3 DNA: TGTGCCAGCCTGGGGCATATGAACACTGAAGCTTTCTTT.

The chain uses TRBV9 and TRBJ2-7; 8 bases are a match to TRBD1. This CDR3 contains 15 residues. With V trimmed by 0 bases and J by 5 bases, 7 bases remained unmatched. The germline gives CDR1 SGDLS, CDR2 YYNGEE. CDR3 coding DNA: TGTGCCAGCAGCGTAGGGCCAGGGGGCTTGGACGAGCAGTACTTC. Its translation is CASSVGPGGLDEQYF. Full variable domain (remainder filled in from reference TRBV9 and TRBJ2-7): DSGVTQTPKHLITATGQRVTLRCSPRSGDLSVYWYQQSLDQGLQFLIQYYNGEERAKGNILERFSAQQFPDLHSELNLSSLELGDSALYFCASSVGPGGLDEQYFGPGTRLTVT.

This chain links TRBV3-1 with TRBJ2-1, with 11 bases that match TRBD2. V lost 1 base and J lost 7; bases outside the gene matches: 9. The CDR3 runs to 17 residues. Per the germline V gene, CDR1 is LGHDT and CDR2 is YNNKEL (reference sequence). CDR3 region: CASSQASLAGGWNEQFF. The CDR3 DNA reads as TGTGCCAGCAGCCAAGCAAGTCTAGCGGGGGGTTGGAATGAGCAGTTCTTC.

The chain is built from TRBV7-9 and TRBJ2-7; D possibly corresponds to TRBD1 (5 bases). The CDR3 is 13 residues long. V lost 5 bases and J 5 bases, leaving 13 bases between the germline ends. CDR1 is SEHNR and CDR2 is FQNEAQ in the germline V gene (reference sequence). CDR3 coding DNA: TGTGCCAGCAGCCCCAGGGAAATCGACGAGCAGTACTTC. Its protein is CASSPREIDEQYF.

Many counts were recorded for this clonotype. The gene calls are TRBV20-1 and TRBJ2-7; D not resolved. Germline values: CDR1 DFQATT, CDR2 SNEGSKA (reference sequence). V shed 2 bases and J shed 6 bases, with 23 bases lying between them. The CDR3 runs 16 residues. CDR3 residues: CSARNSDTHHEAEQYF. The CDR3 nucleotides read TGCAGTGCTAGAAACTCAGACACCCATCACGAGGCCGAGCAGTACTTC.